This TCR beta chain was profiled in a study of shared clonotypes between healthy human individuals. Study details: Participating donors consisted of two women and a few men aged 18 to 49.

CDR1 and CDR2 from the germline V gene are DFQATT and SNEGSKA (reference sequence). The CDR3 sequence is 11 residues long. Deletions cut 6 bases from V and 3 bases from J, with 8 bases between. Notes on this clone: The sample carries other DNA sequences with the same CDR3.

The repertoire was sequenced with immunoSEQ multiplex PCR; TCRdb's copy has only in-frame clones and lacks some. The data hold 2,500,000 or so clones, with just over 90% observed a single time. The receptor's source is a man aged 18 to 30 in good health. The chain carries TRBV20-1 and TRBJ2-5, with no clear D. Material for sequencing was naive CD4+ T cells sorted from blood. This sample's subset: CD45RA+ positively selected. The CDR3 protein is CSASPEETQYF. As DNA, the CDR3 is TGCAGTGCGAGTCCCGAAGAGACCCAGTACTTC.